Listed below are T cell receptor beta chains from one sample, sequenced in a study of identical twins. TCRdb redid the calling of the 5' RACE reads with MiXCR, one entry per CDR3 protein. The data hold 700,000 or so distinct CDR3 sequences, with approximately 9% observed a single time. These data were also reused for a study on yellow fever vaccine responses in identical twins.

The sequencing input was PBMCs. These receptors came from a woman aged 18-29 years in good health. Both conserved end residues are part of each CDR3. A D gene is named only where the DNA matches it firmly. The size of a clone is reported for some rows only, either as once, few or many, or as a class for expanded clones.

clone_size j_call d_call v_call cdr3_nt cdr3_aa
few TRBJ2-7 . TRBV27 TGTGCCAGCAGTTCACTTACTGACACCGAGCAGTACTTC CASSSLTDTEQYF
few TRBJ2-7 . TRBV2 TGTGCCAGCAATGGGGGGCCCCCCTACGAGCAGTACTTC CASNGGPPYEQYF
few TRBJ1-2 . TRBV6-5 TGTGCCAGCAGTTCCTCCGCTGGGACTGGCTACACCTTC CASSSSAGTGYTF
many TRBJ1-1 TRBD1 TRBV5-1 TGCGCCAGCAGCTTGCAGGGGGGGCTGAACACTGAAGCTTTCTTT CASSLQGGLNTEAFF
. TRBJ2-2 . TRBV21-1 TGTGCCAGCAAACCGGTGAGGGATACCGGGGAGCTGTTTTTT CASKPVRDTGELFF
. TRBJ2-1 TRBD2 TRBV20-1 TGCAGTGCTAGAGATAGGCGTCTAGCGGACAATGAGCAGTTCTTC CSARDRRLADNEQFF
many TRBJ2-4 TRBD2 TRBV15 TGTGCCACCAGCAGTCCACAGATAGAGGCGATTAGCGGGAGGGGTAAAAACATTCAGTACTTC CATSSPQIEAISGRGKNIQYF
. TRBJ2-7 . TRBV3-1 TGTGCCAGCAGCCAAGAGCAGTTCTCCTACGAGCAGTACTTC CASSQEQFSYEQYF
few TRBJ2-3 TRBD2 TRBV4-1 TGCGCCAGCAGCCAGGAGGCTAGCGGATACACAGATACGCAGTATTTT CASSQEASGYTDTQYF
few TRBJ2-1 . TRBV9 TGTGCCAGCAGCGTTTCCATGGACAGCTCCTACAATGAGCAGTTCTTC CASSVSMDSSYNEQFF
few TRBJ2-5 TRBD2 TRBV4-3 TGCGCCAGCAGCCAAGGGATAGGACTAGTAGGGGAGACCCAGTACTTC CASSQGIGLVGETQYF
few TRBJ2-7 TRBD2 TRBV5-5 TGTGCCAGCAGCTTGGTAGTAGCGGGAGAGTGGTACGAGCAGTACTTC CASSLVVAGEWYEQYF
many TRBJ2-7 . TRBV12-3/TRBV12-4 TGTGCCAGCAGTTTAGCAGGGACTGACTACGAGCAGTACTTC CASSLAGTDYEQYF